A selection of T cell receptor beta chains follows, all from one sample in a study of T cell clonotyping in hematopoietic cell transplantation. Data came from immunoSEQ multiplex PCR; TCRdb stores just in-frame clones and leaves some out. This table has about 76,000 clones, 96% appearing once. Sample: peripheral blood mononuclear cells, taken before stem cell transplant. These receptors were collected from a woman aged 50 to 65 with acute myeloid leukemia. Some clones in this sample may be carry-over from other donors' samples. Each CDR3 is given with its conserved first and last residue. Fields, in order: V gene, clone size, CDR3 protein. The size field is filled for only some rows; it gives once, few, many or a size class.

TRBV30	NA	CAWGTVTSYEQYF
TRBV27	NA	CASSLGISNQPQHF
TRBV7-2	few	CASSLALRGRPYEQYF
TRBV6-6	once	CASAHRGRKETQYF
TRBV30	NA	CAWSVLGRGQPQHF
TRBV7-6	NA	CASSLKNEQFF
TRBV6-1	NA	CASSEYLGRGNEQFF
TRBV11-2	NA	CASSLVIAGLDTQYF
TRBV9	once	CASSGGGQGYGYTF
TRBV5-1	NA	CASSLLGELFF
TRBV28	NA	CASRPWTSGSSETQYF
TRBV29-1	once	CSVDGANTEAFF
TRBV4-1	once	CASSHPGGGGETYEQYF
TRBV5-1	NA	CASSFGHWNTGELFF
TRBV7-2	NA	CASSLGVTRGTIYF
TRBV7-9	NA	CASSPRTGQDTQYF
TRBV27	few	CASSYGGTPGNTIYF
TRBV6-1	NA	CASSEARGQPQHF
TRBV30	once	CAWSTNRGYQPQHF
TRBV27	NA	CASIRDGLGTEAFF
TRBV6-5	NA	CASSLRTSGRRELFF
TRBV28	NA	CASSPDRGSDRGNEQFF
TRBV4-1	NA	CASSQSPRVNTDTQYF
TRBV11-3	NA	CASSPPSKGNQPQHF
TRBV6-5	once	CASRSDRGAFF
TRBV7-9	NA	CASSPDRTREYF
TRBV6-5	NA	CASGREMSNQPQHF
TRBV6-1	once	CASSEFPGGGVNTEAFF
TRBV4-2	NA	CASSQRVGESPLHF
TRBV30	NA	CAWGREWLAKNIQYF
TRBV28	once	CAGGLSSYEQFF
TRBV7-6	NA	CASSLVTGGWETQYF
TRBV5-1	few	CASSGDILTYEQYF
TRBV14	NA	CASSARSETGNTIYF
TRBV5-6	NA	CASSLGTGGPRGTIYF
TRBV30	NA	CAKGQGANSPLHF
TRBV5-1	NA	CASSLGLADIIGSYNEQFF
TRBV30	NA	CAWSRPEAFRFNSPLHF
TRBV6-5	once	CASSYGVGRTNTEAFF
TRBV30	NA	CAWNRDGNTIYF
TRBV7-3	NA	CASSQGAQEQFF
TRBV7-6	NA	CASSQRAGAYEQYF
TRBV6-6	few	CASRGGTATYGYTF
TRBV5-1	NA	CASTTGGSAEKLFF
TRBV27	NA	CASRLTGSRETQYF
TRBV7-8	NA	CASSSQVLSYEQYF
TRBV7-2	NA	CASSKGPSSGNTIYF
TRBV14	NA	CASSQTGRTNEKLFF
TRBV7-8	NA	CASSRTRNGVETQYF
TRBV10-1	NA	CASSFDTEAFF
TRBV20-1	NA	CSAREYGELFF
TRBV7-9	NA	CASSSPIRTVDPGEQYF
TRBV30	NA	CACLLQRGAPYRQHF
TRBV28	once	CASSFMDGFGQFF
TRBV6-5	NA	CASSYSREFYEQYF